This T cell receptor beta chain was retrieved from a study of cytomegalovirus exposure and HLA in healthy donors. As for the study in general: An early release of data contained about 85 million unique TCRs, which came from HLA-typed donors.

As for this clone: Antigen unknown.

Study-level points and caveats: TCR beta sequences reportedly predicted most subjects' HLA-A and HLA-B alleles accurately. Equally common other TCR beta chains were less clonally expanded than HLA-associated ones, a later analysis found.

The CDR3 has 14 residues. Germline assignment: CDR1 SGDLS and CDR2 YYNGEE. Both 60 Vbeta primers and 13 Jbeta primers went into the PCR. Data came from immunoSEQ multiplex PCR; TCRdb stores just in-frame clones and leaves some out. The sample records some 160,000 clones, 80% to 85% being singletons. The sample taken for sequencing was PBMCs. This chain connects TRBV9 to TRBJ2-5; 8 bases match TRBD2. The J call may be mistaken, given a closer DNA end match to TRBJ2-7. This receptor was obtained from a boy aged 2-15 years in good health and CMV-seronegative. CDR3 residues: CASTQGLAGYEQYF. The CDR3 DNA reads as TGTGCCAGCACCCAAGGGCTAGCGGGTTACGAGCAGTACTTC.